This record concerns one TCR beta chain sequence. Other DNA sequences within the sample encode an identical CDR3. This sample is part of a study of control samples from healthy donors and cancer patients. CDR1 and CDR2 (germline): SGHDT, YYEEEE. Trimming pared 5 bases from V and 5 bases from J, leaving 32 bases between. This CDR3 region has 19 residues. Some clones are missing from TCRdb's copy, which holds only in-frame ones; the method was immunoSEQ multiplex PCR. Of fewer than 200,000 clones listed, around 89% were seen once; the top ten hold approximately 1.5%. The sample comprised blood. This TCR was recovered from a woman between 50 and 59 years old in good health. The chain is built from TRBV5-6 and TRBJ2-7, with D possibly matching TRBD2 (7 bases). The CDR3, as DNA: TGTGCCAGCAGGGGGGGGCCGGGCCCAATTCTGGCGGGAGTCCACGAGCAGTACTTC. Encoded protein: CASRGGPGPILAGVHEQYF.